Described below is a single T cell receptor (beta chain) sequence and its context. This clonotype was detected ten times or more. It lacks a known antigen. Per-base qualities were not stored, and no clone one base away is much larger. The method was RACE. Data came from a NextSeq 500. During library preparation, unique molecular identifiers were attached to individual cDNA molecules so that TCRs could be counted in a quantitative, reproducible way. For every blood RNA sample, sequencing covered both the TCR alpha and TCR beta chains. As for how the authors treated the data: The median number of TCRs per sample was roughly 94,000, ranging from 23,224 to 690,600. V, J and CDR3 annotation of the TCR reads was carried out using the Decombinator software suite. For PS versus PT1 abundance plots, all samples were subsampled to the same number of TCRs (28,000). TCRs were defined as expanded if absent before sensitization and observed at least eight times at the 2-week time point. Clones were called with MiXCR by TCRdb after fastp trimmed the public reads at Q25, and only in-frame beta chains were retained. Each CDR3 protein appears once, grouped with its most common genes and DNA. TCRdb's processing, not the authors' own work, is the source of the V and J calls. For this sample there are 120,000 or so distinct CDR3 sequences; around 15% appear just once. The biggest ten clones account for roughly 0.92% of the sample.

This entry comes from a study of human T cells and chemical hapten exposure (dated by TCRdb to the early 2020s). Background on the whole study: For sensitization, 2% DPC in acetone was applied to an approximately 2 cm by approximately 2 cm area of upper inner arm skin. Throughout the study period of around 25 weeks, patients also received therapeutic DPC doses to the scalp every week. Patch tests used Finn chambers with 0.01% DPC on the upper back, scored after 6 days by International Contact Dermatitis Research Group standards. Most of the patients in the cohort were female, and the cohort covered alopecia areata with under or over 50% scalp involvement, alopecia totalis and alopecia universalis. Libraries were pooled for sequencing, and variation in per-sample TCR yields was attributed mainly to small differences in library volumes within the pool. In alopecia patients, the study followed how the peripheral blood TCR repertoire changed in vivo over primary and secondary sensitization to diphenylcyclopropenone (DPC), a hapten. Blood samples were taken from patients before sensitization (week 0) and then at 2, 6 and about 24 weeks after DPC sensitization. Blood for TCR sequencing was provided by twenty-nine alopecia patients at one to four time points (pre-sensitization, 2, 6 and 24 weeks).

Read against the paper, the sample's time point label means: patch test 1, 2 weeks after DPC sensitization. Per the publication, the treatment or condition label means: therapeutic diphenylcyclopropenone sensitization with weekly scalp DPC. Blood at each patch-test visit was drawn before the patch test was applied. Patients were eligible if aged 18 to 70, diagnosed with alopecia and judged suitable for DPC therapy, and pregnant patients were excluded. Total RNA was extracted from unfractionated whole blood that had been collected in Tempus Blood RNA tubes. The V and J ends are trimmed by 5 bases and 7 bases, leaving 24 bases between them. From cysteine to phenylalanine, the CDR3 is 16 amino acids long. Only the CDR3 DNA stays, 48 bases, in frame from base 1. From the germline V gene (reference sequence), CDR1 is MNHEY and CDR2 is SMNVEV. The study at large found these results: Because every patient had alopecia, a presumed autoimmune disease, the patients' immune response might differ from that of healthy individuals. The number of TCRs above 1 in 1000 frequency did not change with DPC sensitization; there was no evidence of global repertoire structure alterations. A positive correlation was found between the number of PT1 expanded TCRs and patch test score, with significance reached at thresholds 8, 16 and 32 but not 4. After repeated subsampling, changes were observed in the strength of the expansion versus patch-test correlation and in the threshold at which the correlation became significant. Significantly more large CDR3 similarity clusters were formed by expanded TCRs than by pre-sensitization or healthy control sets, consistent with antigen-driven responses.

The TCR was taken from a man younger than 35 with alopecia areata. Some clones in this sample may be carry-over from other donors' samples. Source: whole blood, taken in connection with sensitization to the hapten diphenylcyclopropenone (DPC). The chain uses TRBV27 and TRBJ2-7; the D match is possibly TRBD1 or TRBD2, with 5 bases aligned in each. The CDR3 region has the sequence CASSRLTGTPFVEQYF. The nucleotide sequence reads TGTGCCAGCAGTCGTCTAACCGGGACCCCTTTTGTAGAGCAGTACTTC.